The 21 T cell receptor beta chains given below trace back to one sample, sequenced in a study of cytomegalovirus exposure and HLA in healthy donors. Vbeta (60) and Jbeta (13) primers were used in the PCR. The assay was immunoSEQ multiplex PCR, and TCRdb's table has in-frame clones only and misses some. Of more than 90,000 clones listed, 74% are singletons. Source material: PBMCs. The receptors here all came from a man aged 25 to 45 in good health and CMV-seropositive.

This clone has only a few counts. The chain links TRBV19 to TRBJ1-1; no firm D call. The germline CDR1 and CDR2 sequences are LNHDA and SQIVND (reference sequence). This CDR3 is built from 15 residues. V was pared by 5 bases and J by 3 bases, with 16 bases between. The CDR3 sequence: CASSLSFRVDTEAFF. The DNA of the CDR3 is TGTGCCAGTAGTTTGAGTTTTCGGGTGGACACTGAAGCTTTCTTT.

The chain links TRBV14 to TRBJ2-5; D remains unclear. The length of the CDR3 is 16 residues. CDR1 SGHDN and CDR2 FVKESK come from the germline V gene. Trimming pared 4 bases from V and 5 bases from J, leaving 20 bases between. This CDR3 reads CASSPYGPRKTETQYF. DNA for the CDR3: TGTGCCAGCAGCCCGTATGGGCCACGAAAGACGGAGACCCAGTACTTC.

CDR3 amino acids: CASSLGPGDEAFF. The CDR3 DNA reads TGTGCCAGCAGCTTAGGGCCAGGGGATGAAGCTTTCTTT. The V call is TRBV7-9, the J call TRBJ1-1; D is perhaps TRBD1 (6 bases). Looked up from germline, CDR1 is SEHNR and CDR2 is FQNEAQ (reference sequence). The V end was cut by 1 base, the J end by 7 bases, with 10 bases between. The CDR3 is 13 amino acids.

As regards this clone: Compared with germline, one end of the junction differs, possibly owing to a read error. The rearrangement joins TRBV6-6 to TRBJ1-5; 10 nucleotides align to TRBD1. Germline V CDR1 and CDR2: MNHNY, SVGAGI (reference sequence). The length of the CDR3 is 16 residues. CDR3 in amino acids: CASSYQGTGVGQLQHF. The CDR3 DNA follows: TGTGCCAGCAGTTACCAAGGGACAGGGGTCGGGCAGCTCCAGCATTTT.

The chain couples TRBV2 to TRBJ2-1; 14 positions match TRBD2. CDR1 and CDR2 (germline): SNHLY, FYNNEI. Trimming took 6 bases from V and 2 from J; bases not matched to a gene: 9. The CDR3 is 18 amino acids. The DNA for the CDR3 is TGTGCCAGCAGCCACGTGACTAGCGGGGGGGTACCCTACAATGAGCAGTTCTTC. This encodes CASSHVTSGGVPYNEQFF.

This chain connects TRBV19 to TRBJ2-5; 12 nucleotides match TRBD2. V shed 4 bases, J shed 4 bases, and the junction held 4 bases outside the gene matches. Per the germline V gene, CDR1 is LNHDA and CDR2 is SQIVND (reference sequence). The CDR3 sequence is 15 residues long. For the CDR3, the DNA is TGTGCCAGTAGTAGACTAGCGGGAGCATTAGAGACCCAGTACTTC. Encoded protein: CASSRLAGALETQYF. The whole variable domain, filled in from reference TRBV19 and TRBJ2-5, reads DGGITQSPKYLFRKEGQNVTLSCEQNLNHDAMYWYRQDPGQGLRLIYYSQIVNDFQKGDIAEGYSVSREKKESFPLTVTSAQKNPTAFYLCASSRLAGALETQYFGPGTRLLVL.

Only a few counts were recorded for this clone. The chain combines TRBV6-5 with TRBJ1-2, with D possibly being TRBD1 (6 bases). CDR3 length equals 14 residues. CDR1 is MNHEY, CDR2 SVGAGI, per germline. V was trimmed by 0 bases and J by 4 bases, leaving 9 bases between them. CDR3 in DNA: TGTGCCAGCAGTTACTCGGGCAGGGGCTATGGCTACACCTTC. Its protein is CASSYSGRGYGYTF.

A remark on this clone: Additional DNA sequences in this sample encode the identical CDR3. The V gene is TRBV28, the J gene TRBJ1-4, with D possibly being TRBD1 (5 bases). The V gene lost 3 bases and the J gene lost 2 bases, with 10 bases spanning the gap. The germline gives CDR1 MDHEN, CDR2 SYDVKM. This CDR3 comprises 15 residues. CDR3 sequence: CASSFGGTTNEKLFF. Written as DNA, the CDR3 is TGTGCCAGCAGTTTTGGGGGGACCACTAATGAAAAACTGTTTTTT.

J is TRBJ1-2 and V is TRBV27; 8 nucleotides match TRBD1. J gave up 5 bases and V 5 bases, and 7 bases lay outside the gene matches. This CDR3 has 14 amino acids. The germline CDR1 and CDR2 sequences are MNHEY and SMNVEV (reference sequence). The CDR3 DNA follows: TGTGCCAGCAGTCAATCCTGGACAGGGTATGGCTACACCTTC. It encodes CASSQSWTGYGYTF.

This clone was recorded once. The gene calls are TRBV5-6 and TRBJ2-7; D uncertain. The CDR3 loop spans 10 amino acids. Germline CDR1 reads SGHDT; CDR2 reads YYEEEE. Trimming pared 7 bases from V and 4 bases from J, leaving 6 bases between. The CDR3 loop is CASGQYEQYF. The CDR3 DNA sequence: TGTGCCAGCGGCCAATACGAGCAGTACTTC.

In this sample, this clone turned up once. The chain recombines TRBV18 with TRBJ1-1; D remains ambiguous. V was clipped by 2 bases and J by 1 base, with 8 bases between them. CDR3 length: 14 residues. The germline CDR1 and CDR2 sequences are KGHSH and LQKENI. CDR3 sequence (DNA): TGTGCCAGCTCACCAGAGACGGGGAACACTGAAGCTTTCTTT. Translated, it gives CASSPETGNTEAFF.

Only one count was recorded for this clone. The chain joins TRBV29-1 to TRBJ1-6; tentative D call: TRBD1 (6 bases). Looked up from germline, CDR1 is SQVTM and CDR2 is ANQGSEA. The CDR3 consists of 14 residues. Trimming left V 6 bases short and J 5 bases short, with 14 bases between. The CDR3 sequence: CSVRFGGDNSPLHF. Written as DNA, the CDR3 is TGCAGCGTCCGTTTTGGGGGCGATAATTCACCCCTCCACTTT.

This clone was detected a few times. V gene TRBV6-5 combines with J gene TRBJ1-6; D is unresolved. Germline V gene lookup returns CDR1 MNHEY and CDR2 SVGAGI. V was cut by 8 bases and J by 7 bases, with 12 bases left in between. The CDR3 length is 13 residues. In DNA form, the CDR3 reads TGTGCCAGCGGGAGCCTTACCAATTCACCCCTCCACTTT. The encoded protein is CASGSLTNSPLHF.

This rearrangement joins TRBV25-1 to TRBJ2-7; tentative D call: TRBD2 (6 bases). Between the trimmed V and J ends, which lost 8 bases and 7 bases, there was a span of 18 bases. The V gene's germline CDR1 is MGHDK and CDR2 SYGVNS. This CDR3 has 13 residues. The CDR3 DNA sequence: TGTGCCAGCGCACTTTCGGGCCGGGAGGAGCAGTACTTC. This sequence encodes CASALSGREEQYF.

The chain links TRBV28 to TRBJ2-1, with 12 bases matching TRBD2. Germline V lookup: CDR1 MDHEN, CDR2 SYDVKM. J was trimmed by 10 bases and V by 7 bases; bases with no gene match: 8. The CDR3 covers 14 residues. The DNA for the CDR3 is TGTGCCAGCAATTTGCTAGCGGGGGGGCAGGAGCAGTTCTTC. Translation: CASNLLAGGQEQFF.

This chain links TRBV18 with TRBJ2-1, with 8 positions matching TRBD1. The CDR3 has 16 residues. Germline V CDR1 and CDR2: KGHSH, LQKENI. Germline trimming cut 1 base from V and 7 bases from J; bases unmatched to any gene: 9. The CDR3 protein is CASSPRQSTGVNEQFF. The CDR3 nucleotides read TGTGCCAGCTCACCACGACAATCGACAGGGGTTAATGAGCAGTTCTTC.

The genes are TRBV7-2 and TRBJ2-7; D may be TRBD1 (6 bases). In germline, CDR1 is SGHTA, CDR2 FQGNSA. CDR3 length: 14 amino acids. V was cut by 1 base and J by 2 bases, with 9 bases left in between. The CDR3 spells CASSLGGPAYEQYF. CDR3 DNA: TGTGCCAGCAGCTTAGGGGGGCCGGCCTACGAGCAGTACTTC.

The gene calls are TRBV7-2 and TRBJ2-1, with TRBD2 matching 13 bases. Germline CDR1 and CDR2: SGHTA and FQGNSA. CDR3 length equals 17 residues. The J segment lost 9 bases and the V segment lost 5 bases, leaving 13 bases of the junction unmatched. The CDR3 region has the DNA TGTGCCAGCAGCCTATCCCGGACTAGCGGGGGCTCGATTGAGCAGTTCTTC. The encoded protein is CASSLSRTSGGSIEQFF.

This clone was counted once. The gene calls are TRBV5-6 and TRBJ2-5, with a weak D call TRBD1 (6 bases). Matching the DNA end better, TRBJ2-7 makes the J call doubtful. Germline values: CDR1 SGHDT, CDR2 YYEEEE. CDR3 length equals 16 residues. The CDR3 region has the DNA TGTGCCAGCAGAATTGCCCCAGGGGCAAGCTCCTACGAGCAGTACTTC. Translation gives CASRIAPGASSYEQYF.

The J gene is TRBJ2-7, the V gene TRBV28, with 9 bases fitting TRBD2. The germline gives CDR1 MDHEN, CDR2 SYDVKM. This CDR3 has 16 residues. Germline trimming cut 7 bases from V and 2 bases from J; bases unmatched to any gene: 12. The CDR3 loop is CASNTPASSGAYEQYF. As DNA, the CDR3 is TGTGCCAGCAACACCCCGGCCTCTAGCGGGGCCTACGAGCAGTACTTC. Together with reference TRBV28 and TRBJ2-7, the CDR3 gives the full variable domain: DVKVTQSSRYLVKRTGEKVFLECVQDMDHENMFWYRQDPGLGLRLIYFSYDVKMKEKGDIPEGYSVSREKKERFSLILESASTNQTSMYLCASNTPASSGAYEQYFGPGTRLTVT.

The genes are TRBV19 and TRBJ1-5; D uncertain. The V gene's germline CDR1 is LNHDA and CDR2 SQIVND (reference sequence). The CDR3 length is 15 residues. Trimming cost V 7 bases and J 3 bases, with 16 bases left between them. CDR3 nucleotides: TGTGCCAGTACCTCTTGGGCAGAACCCAATCAGCCCCAGCATTTT. Translating it yields CASTSWAEPNQPQHF.